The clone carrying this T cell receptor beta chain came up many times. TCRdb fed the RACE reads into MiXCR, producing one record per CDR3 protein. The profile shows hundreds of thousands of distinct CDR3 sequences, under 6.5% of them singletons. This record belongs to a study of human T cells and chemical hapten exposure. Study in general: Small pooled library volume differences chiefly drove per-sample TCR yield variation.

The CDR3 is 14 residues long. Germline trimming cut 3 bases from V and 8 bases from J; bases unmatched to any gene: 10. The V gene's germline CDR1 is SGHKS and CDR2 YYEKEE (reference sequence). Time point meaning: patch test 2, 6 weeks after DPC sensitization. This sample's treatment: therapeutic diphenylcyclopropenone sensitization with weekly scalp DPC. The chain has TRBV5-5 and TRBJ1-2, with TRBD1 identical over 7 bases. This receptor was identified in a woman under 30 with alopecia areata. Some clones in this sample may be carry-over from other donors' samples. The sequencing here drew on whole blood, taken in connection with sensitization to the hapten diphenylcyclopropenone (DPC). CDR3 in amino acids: CASSSDRVRSGYTF. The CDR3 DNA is TGTGCCAGCAGCTCCGACAGGGTACGGAGCGGCTACACCTTC.